Each of the 24 T cell receptor beta chains below was sequenced from the same sample in a study of blood T cell repertoires in COVID-19. Sequenced by immunoSEQ multiplex PCR; TCRdb stores in-frame clones only, minus some. This table has roughly 56,000 clones, 85% appearing once. Source material: peripheral blood. These receptors were taken from a human donor in a cohort sampled during active COVID-19.

The V and J genes are TRBV27 and TRBJ2-2; 8 bases are a match to TRBD2. The germline CDR1 and CDR2 sequences are MNHEY and SMNVEV (reference sequence). The CDR3 is 17 amino acids. J gave up 0 bases and V 3 bases, and 6 bases lay outside the gene matches. This chain's CDR3 is CASSFLGREANTGELFF. CDR3 bases: TGTGCCAGCAGTTTCCTCGGGCGGGAGGCGAACACCGGGGAGCTGTTTTTT.

CDR3 in DNA: TGTGCCAGCAGCGTTATAGCGGGAGTCGGGTACGAGCAGTACTTC. Residues: CASSVIAGVGYEQYF. The chain uses TRBV9 and TRBJ2-7, with 9 bases identical to TRBD2. Germline V gene sequence: CDR1 SGDLS, CDR2 YYNGEE. The trim removed 2 bases at V and 4 bases at J, leaving 7 bases unmatched. This CDR3 contains 15 residues.

In this sample, this clone turned up once. The chain is built from TRBV25-1 and TRBJ2-3, with 7 nucleotides matching TRBD1. V was pared by 6 bases and J by 0 bases, with 15 bases of the junction left unmatched. Germline CDR1 is MGHDK and CDR2 is SYGVNS. The CDR3 runs to 18 residues. For the CDR3, the DNA is TGTGCCAGCAGCAGAGGGTCGACAGGGATTCCTAGCACAGATACGCAGTATTTT. This gives the protein CASSRGSTGIPSTDTQYF.

The chain has TRBV5-1 and TRBJ1-1, with TRBD1 as a possible D gene (5 bases). Germline V gene data show CDR1 as SGHRS and CDR2 as YFSETQ. V lost 7 bases to trimming and J lost 2 bases, with 30 bases between them. The CDR3 has 19 residues. The CDR3 sequence is CASAEPPMRQRFPNTEAFF. For the CDR3, the DNA is TGCGCCAGCGCTGAACCGCCCATGCGACAGAGGTTTCCAAACACTGAAGCTTTCTTT.

This rearrangement joins TRBV27 to TRBJ2-1; 13 bases line up with TRBD2. The CDR3 is 18 amino acids. The germline V gene has CDR1 MNHEY and CDR2 SMNVEV (reference sequence). The J segment lost 4 bases and the V segment lost 2 bases, leaving 8 bases of the junction unmatched. The DNA for the CDR3 is TGTGCCAGCAGTTTACGACTAGCGGGAGGTTCTCCGTACAATGAGCAGTTCTTC. Amino acid sequence: CASSLRLAGGSPYNEQFF.

The chain combines TRBV27 with TRBJ2-5; 12 nucleotides match TRBD2. Trimming removed 8 bases from V and 6 bases from J; junction bases left unmatched: 7. The germline gives CDR1 MNHEY, CDR2 SMNVEV (reference sequence). The CDR3 extends over 14 amino acids. The CDR3, as DNA: TGTGCCAGCCGACTAGCGGGAGTTGGACAGACCCAGTACTTC. Its protein is CASRLAGVGQTQYF.

This clone was seen only once. The rearrangement links TRBV3-1 (or the pseudogene TRBV3-2) to TRBJ2-1; 10 nucleotides match TRBD2. The CDR3 has 15 amino acids. V trimming: 5 bases; J trimming: 3 bases; junction bases outside the gene matches: 4. Germline V gene sequence: CDR1 LGHDT, CDR2 YNNKEL (reference sequence). The chain's CDR3 is CASSSTSGDYNEQFF. The CDR3 DNA follows: TGTGCCAGCAGCTCCACTAGCGGGGACTACAATGAGCAGTTCTTC.

The V and J genes are TRBV5-1 and TRBJ1-5, with 8 nucleotides matching TRBD1. Germline V gene sequence: CDR1 SGHRS, CDR2 YFSETQ. The J segment lost 5 bases and the V segment lost 0 bases, leaving 4 bases of the junction unmatched. The CDR3 runs 15 residues. Written as DNA, the CDR3 is TGCGCCAGCAGCTTGGGGACAGGGAACCATCAGCCCCAGCATTTT. Translated, it gives CASSLGTGNHQPQHF.

A single count supports this clone. The chain uses TRBV9 and TRBJ2-2; weak D call: TRBD1 (6 bases). The CDR3 loop spans 17 amino acids. V lost 0 bases and J 7 bases, leaving 19 bases between the germline ends. Germline CDR1 and CDR2: SGDLS and YYNGEE. In DNA form, the CDR3 reads TGTGCCAGCAGCGTAGGGTGGGCGCAGGGGCGGAGCGGGGAGCTGTTTTTT. This codes for CASSVGWAQGRSGELFF.

The rearrangement joins TRBV6-2 or TRBV6-3 to TRBJ2-3; 10 bases match TRBD2. The V gene's germline CDR1 is MNHEY and CDR2 SVGEGT. After removal of 2 bases from V and 7 bases from J, the junction contained 12 bases not matched to a gene. CDR3 length: 17 residues. This chain's CDR3 is CASSYVSHSGRLNTQYF. The CDR3 region has the DNA TGTGCCAGCAGTTACGTCTCCCATAGCGGGAGGCTAAATACGCAGTATTTT.

The chain uses TRBV24-1 and TRBJ2-3, with D unclear. CDR3 length equals 16 residues. Trimming cost V 5 bases and J 2 bases, with 16 bases left between them. Germline loops: CDR1 KGHDR, CDR2 SFDVKD. This CDR3 reads CATSGPLGGNTDTQYF. CDR3 nucleotide sequence: TGTGCCACCAGTGGACCCCTCGGCGGTAACACAGATACGCAGTATTTT.

This chain links TRBV11-2 with TRBJ1-4; TRBD1 might be the D (6 bases). CDR1 is SGHAT and CDR2 is FQNNGV in the germline V gene. Trimming pared 5 bases from V and 4 bases from J, leaving 14 bases between. The CDR3 is 15 residues long. CDR3 nucleotide sequence: TGTGCCAGCAGCCCGACAGGTCGGAATAATGAAAAACTGTTTTTT. It yields the protein CASSPTGRNNEKLFF.

This clone has only a few counts. The chain is built from TRBV5-4 and TRBJ2-7, with TRBD2 matching over 7 bases. The junction had 4 bases not matched to a gene; V was cut back by 3 bases and J by 4 bases. CDR1 and CDR2 from the germline V gene are SGHNT and YYREEE (reference sequence). This CDR3 is 13 amino acids long. The CDR3 here is CASSYLADYEQYF. CDR3 coding DNA: TGTGCCAGCAGCTATCTAGCGGATTACGAGCAGTACTTC.

The J gene is TRBJ2-1, the V gene TRBV18, with unresolved D. The CDR3 covers 13 residues. Germline CDR1 is KGHSH and CDR2 is LQKENI. The V and J ends lost 4 bases and 5 bases respectively, with 9 bases between them. CDR3 nucleotide sequence: TGTGCCAGCTCACGCGGAGAACACAATGAGCAGTTCTTC. Translation: CASSRGEHNEQFF.

This chain links TRBV6-5 with TRBJ1-5; no reliable D call. Germline-derived CDR1 and CDR2 are MNHEY and SVGAGI. The CDR3 is 13 amino acids. V lost 7 bases and J 7 bases, leaving 14 bases between the germline ends. CDR3 amino acids: CASTREGWQPQHF. The DNA of the CDR3 is TGTGCCAGCACACGGGAGGGATGGCAGCCCCAGCATTTT.

The chain joins TRBV5-1 to TRBJ2-7; 16 bases match TRBD2. The CDR3 sequence is 18 residues long. The V and J ends lost 2 bases and 0 bases, in that order; junction bases with no gene match: 5. Germline V gene sequence: CDR1 SGHRS, CDR2 YFSETQ. The CDR3 is CASSLPGLAGGPSYEQYF. The CDR3 region has the DNA TGCGCCAGCAGCTTACCGGGACTAGCGGGAGGGCCCTCCTACGAGCAGTACTTC.

The gene calls are TRBV19 and TRBJ2-6, with D possibly being TRBD1 (6 bases). Germline CDR1 is LNHDA and CDR2 is SQIVND (reference sequence). This CDR3 region has 15 residues. The CDR3, as DNA: TGTCAAAACAGCAGGGGCCTCTCTGGGGCCAACGTCCTGACTTTC. Translated: CQNSRGLSGANVLTF.

V is TRBV28 and J is TRBJ2-3, with TRBD1 matching 9 bases. CDR3 length: 15 amino acids. Trimming took 5 bases from V and 2 from J; bases not matched to a gene: 5. CDR1 and CDR2 (germline): MDHEN, SYDVKM. The CDR3 DNA reads as TGTGCCAGCAGTGCCTGGACAGGGGACACAGATACGCAGTATTTT. This gives the protein CASSAWTGDTDTQYF.

The V and J genes are TRBV19 and TRBJ1-1, with D hard to call. V was clipped by 3 bases and J by 9 bases, with 26 bases between them. CDR1 and CDR2 from the germline V gene are LNHDA and SQIVND (reference sequence). The CDR3 has 17 amino acids. The CDR3 DNA is TGTGCCAGTAGTATGGTGGGCCATGTATCCAAGGTCGCCCAAGCTTTCTTT. This encodes CASSMVGHVSKVAQAFF.

This clone was picked up a small number of times. The chain joins TRBV3-1 (or the pseudogene TRBV3-2) to TRBJ1-3, with D perhaps TRBD1 (5 bases). CDR1 LGHDT and CDR2 YNNKEL come from the germline V gene (reference sequence). The CDR3 runs to 15 residues. The V gene lost 1 base and the J gene lost 3 bases, with 10 bases spanning the gap. CDR3 DNA: TGTGCCAGCAGCCAAGGGGCAGGGATTGGAAACACCATATATTTT. Encoded protein: CASSQGAGIGNTIYF.

This sequence joins TRBV24-1 and TRBJ2-1; 8 nucleotides agree with TRBD1. Germline-derived CDR1 and CDR2 are KGHDR and SFDVKD. This CDR3 spans 17 amino acids. Losses at the gene ends were 0 bases for V and 9 bases for J; bases not matched to a gene: 12. In DNA form, the CDR3 reads TGTGCCACCAGTGATTTGAAAGGGACAGGAGGGTTCTCTGAGCAGTTCTTC. Translating gives CATSDLKGTGGFSEQFF.

The V and J genes are TRBV21-1 and TRBJ2-7; no DNA check was done on the table's D call, TRBD2. TRBV21-1 is a listed pseudogene. There are 17 residues in the CDR3. This chain's CDR3 is CASRSGTSGRAGPEQYF. As DNA, the CDR3 is TGTGCCAGCAGGAGCGGGACTAGCGGGAGGGCCGGTCCCGAGCAGTACTTC.

This chain connects TRBV4-3 to TRBJ2-1, with D possibly TRBD1 on 6 matching bases. Between the trimmed V and J ends, which lost 0 bases and 14 bases, there was a span of 14 bases. The germline gives CDR1 LGHNA, CDR2 YSLEER. The CDR3 runs 13 residues. CDR3 nucleotide sequence: TGCGCCAGCAGCCAAGAGAGGGGAGAGGGGGAGTTCTTC. Amino acid sequence: CASSQERGEGEFF.

The rearrangement uses TRBV19 and TRBJ2-1; 8 bases map to TRBD2. The CDR3 has 18 amino acids. Trimming removed 3 bases from V and 10 bases from J; junction bases left unmatched: 20. The germline gives CDR1 LNHDA, CDR2 SQIVND (reference sequence). CDR3 DNA sequence: TGTGCCAGTAGTATTTCACGGCAGGGCGTCAGCGGGAGCCGGGAGCAGTTCTTC. This translates into CASSISRQGVSGSREQFF.